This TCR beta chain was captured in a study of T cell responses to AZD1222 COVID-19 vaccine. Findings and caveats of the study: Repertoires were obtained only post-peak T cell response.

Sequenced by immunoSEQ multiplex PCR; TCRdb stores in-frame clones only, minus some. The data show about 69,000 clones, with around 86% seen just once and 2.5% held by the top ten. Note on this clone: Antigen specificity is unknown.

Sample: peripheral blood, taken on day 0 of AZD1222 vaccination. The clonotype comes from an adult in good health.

This CDR3 reads CAISSTIYGYTF. CDR3 DNA: TGTGCCATCAGTAGCACGATCTATGGCTACACCTTC. The rearrangement joins TRBV10-3 to TRBJ1-2; no firm D call. The CDR3 has 12 residues. Trimming left V 5 bases short and J 4 bases short, with 8 bases between. The germline V gene has CDR1 ENHRY and CDR2 SYGVKD.